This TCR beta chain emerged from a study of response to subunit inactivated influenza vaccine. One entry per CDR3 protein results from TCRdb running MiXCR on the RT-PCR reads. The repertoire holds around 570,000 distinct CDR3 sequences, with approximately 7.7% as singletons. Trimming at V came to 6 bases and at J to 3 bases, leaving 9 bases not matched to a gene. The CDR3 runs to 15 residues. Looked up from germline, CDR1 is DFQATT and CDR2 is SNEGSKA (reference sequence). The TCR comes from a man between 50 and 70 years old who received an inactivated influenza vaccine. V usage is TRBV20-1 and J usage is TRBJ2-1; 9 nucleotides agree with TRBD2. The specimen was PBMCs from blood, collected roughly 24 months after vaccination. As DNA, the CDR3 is TGCAGTGCGTCGACCGGGACTAGCTTCTACAATGAGCAGTTCTTC. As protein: CSASTGTSFYNEQFF.